These 19 T cell receptor beta chains share one sample of origin, sequenced in a study of T cells in Graves' hyperthyroidism and ophthalmopathy. The investigators amplified TCR beta CDR3 regions from RNA transcripts. An initial round of RT-PCR targeting the TCR CDR3 relied on the HTBI primer set. Each CDR3 protein is one row after TCRdb ran MiXCR on the multiplex PCR reads. The table lists 370,000 or so distinct CDR3 sequences, 20% to 30% of them singletons. Sequences were obtained from blood. The receptors were sampled from a man aged 45-65 years with Graves' hyperthyroidism.

In nucleotides, the CDR3 is TGCAGCGTTACGGGGCCCGGTGACTCTGGAAACACCATATATTTT. Its translation is CSVTGPGDSGNTIYF. V and J are TRBV29-1 and TRBJ1-3; weak D call: TRBD1 (5 bases). With 5 bases removed from V and 0 bases from J, the gap between germline ends came to 14 bases. The CDR3 is made up of 15 amino acids. Germline CDR1 is SQVTM and CDR2 is ANQGSEA.

The V and J genes are TRBV5-1 and TRBJ1-1, with D hard to call. Germline values: CDR1 SGHRS, CDR2 YFSETQ. The CDR3 runs 13 residues. Trimming cost V 0 bases and J 3 bases, with 6 bases left between them. CDR3 DNA: TGCGCCAGCAGCTTGGAGACTGACACTGAAGCTTTCTTT. Translation gives CASSLETDTEAFF.

This clonotype showed up just a few times. The rearrangement joins TRBV6-1 to TRBJ2-7; D is possibly TRBD1 (5 bases). The CDR3 sequence is 14 residues long. V dropped 5 bases and J dropped 2 bases, with 13 bases sitting between them. Germline lookup yields CDR1 MNHNS and CDR2 SASEGT. CDR3 in amino acids: CASSSQGLAYEQYF. CDR3 sequence (DNA): TGTGCCAGCAGTTCCCAGGGTTTGGCCTACGAGCAGTACTTC.

This clonotype was counted ten times or more. The chain carries TRBV29-1 and TRBJ1-1; 10 bases align to TRBD1. This CDR3 contains 13 residues. The V gene's germline CDR1 is SQVTM and CDR2 ANQGSEA. V gave up 8 bases and J gave up 4 bases; unmatched junction bases: 7. CDR3: CSFRTGGVTEAFF. CDR3 bases: TGCAGCTTCCGGACAGGGGGGGTCACTGAAGCTTTCTTT.

This clonotype was observed at least ten times. This chain joins TRBV12-3 or TRBV12-4 and TRBJ2-7, with D perhaps matching TRBD2 (5 bases). The CDR3 length is 11 residues. V dropped 5 bases and J dropped 5 bases, with 7 bases sitting between them. DNA for the CDR3: TGTGCCAGCAGTCGGGGTAACGAGCAGTACTTC. Protein product: CASSRGNEQYF.

The chain uses TRBV20-1 and TRBJ1-6; TRBD1 matches 10 bases. This CDR3 has 15 residues. Germline-derived CDR1 and CDR2 are DFQATT and SNEGSKA (reference sequence). J lost 7 bases, V lost 5 bases, and 8 bases had no gene match. The CDR3 is CSAEDRGRINSPLHF. In DNA form, the CDR3 reads TGCAGTGCTGAAGACAGGGGGCGGATCAATTCACCCCTCCACTTT.

Concerning this clonotype itself: A read error may explain this, as a much larger clone is one base away. This chain joins TRBV7-2 and TRBJ2-7, with 8 positions matching TRBD1. CDR1 is SGHTA and CDR2 is FQGNSA in the germline V gene. This CDR3 has 16 amino acids. The CDR3 region is CAGSSSGGWGSYEQYF. The CDR3 DNA sequence: TGTGCCGGCAGCTCCTCAGGGGGCTGGGGCTCCTACGAGCAGTACTTC.

The rearrangement joins TRBV19 to TRBJ2-2; D is possibly TRBD1 (5 bases). The CDR3 is 18 amino acids. V lost 7 bases and J 3 bases, leaving 24 bases between the germline ends. Germline V CDR1 and CDR2: LNHDA, SQIVND (reference sequence). The CDR3 sequence is CASNLSGQGSSYTGELFF. The CDR3 coding sequence is TGTGCCAGTAATCTCTCCGGGCAGGGAAGTTCGTACACCGGGGAGCTGTTTTTT.

This clonotype was seen only a few times. V gene TRBV5-1 combines with J gene TRBJ2-1, with D unresolved. Trimming took off 1 base at V and 6 bases at J, with 11 bases between the two ends. Germline V gene sequence: CDR1 SGHRS, CDR2 YFSETQ. The CDR3 spans 14 residues. CDR3 region: CASSLTRSPNEQFF. Here the CDR3 DNA reads TGCGCCAGCAGCTTGACCCGGTCCCCCAATGAGCAGTTCTTC. Variable domain in full (rest from reference TRBV5-1 and TRBJ2-1): KAGVTQTPRYLIKTRGQQVTLSCSPISGHRSVSWYQQTPGQGLQFLFEYFSETQRNKGNFPGRFSGRQFSNSRSEMNVSTLELGDSALYLCASSLTRSPNEQFFGPGTRLTVL.

V and J are TRBV19 and TRBJ2-7, with 7 bases lining up with TRBD1. This CDR3 spans 14 amino acids. Trimming at V came to 6 bases and at J to 7 bases, leaving 12 bases not matched to a gene. Germline loops: CDR1 LNHDA, CDR2 SQIVND (reference sequence). The CDR3 DNA follows: TGTGCCAGTAGGGATACCGGGGACAGTACGGAGCAGTACTTC. Translating it yields CASRDTGDSTEQYF.

Worth noting for this clonotype: This may be a read error, as it is one base from a much larger clone. The V call is TRBV7-9, the J call TRBJ1-1; D is unclear. V was trimmed by 6 bases and J by 3 bases, leaving 11 bases between them. Germline V CDR1 and CDR2: SEHNR, FQNEAQ (reference sequence). The CDR3 has 13 amino acids. CDR3 DNA: TGTGCCAGCAGATTCATCAGAGACACTGAAGCTTTCTTT. It translates to CASRFIRDTEAFF.

The genes are TRBV29-1 and TRBJ2-3, with D tentatively TRBD2 (6 bases). V was cut by 4 bases and J by 6 bases, with 11 bases left in between. The CDR3 consists of 12 residues. Germline V gene lookup returns CDR1 SQVTM and CDR2 ANQGSEA. The CDR3 DNA reads TGCAGCGTTGCCGGGACTCCGGATACGCAGTATTTT. It is translated as CSVAGTPDTQYF.

V and J are TRBV7-2 and TRBJ1-4; 10 positions match TRBD1. The length of the CDR3 is 16 residues. With 3 bases clipped from V and 7 bases from J, the junction kept 8 bases outside the gene matches. Germline V gives CDR1 SGHTA, CDR2 FQGNSA. The CDR3 DNA reads as TGTGCCAGCAGCTTCTCCCGGACAGGGGGGGGTGAAAAACTGTTTTTT. This codes for CASSFSRTGGGEKLFF.

This clonotype was counted between two and nine times. The V and J genes are TRBV6-1 and TRBJ1-3, with D maybe TRBD1 (5 bases). The CDR3 runs to 14 residues. V was cut by 5 bases and J by 3 bases, with 11 bases left in between. CDR1 is MNHNS and CDR2 is SASEGT in the germline V gene. CDR3 sequence reads: CASSLRDRGNTIYF. The CDR3 DNA is TGTGCCAGCAGTCTAAGGGACCGTGGAAACACCATATATTTT.

This clonotype was recorded a few times. The rearrangement uses TRBV19 and TRBJ2-1, with TRBD2 matching over 7 bases. Germline values: CDR1 LNHDA, CDR2 SQIVND (reference sequence). V dropped 4 bases and J dropped 8; count of bases not matched to a gene: 11. The CDR3 is made up of 15 amino acids. The CDR3 DNA is TGTGCCAGTAGTACCGGCGGGAGTTTTGTAGATGAGCAGTTCTTC. It encodes CASSTGGSFVDEQFF.

The V and J genes are TRBV13 and TRBJ2-5; unclear D gene. Deletions cut 5 bases from V and 5 bases from J, with 12 bases between. From germline, CDR1 is PRHDT and CDR2 FYEKMQ (reference sequence). The CDR3 covers 13 residues. The CDR3 here is CASSRPIRETQYF. DNA of the CDR3: TGTGCCAGCAGCAGACCCATCCGGGAGACCCAGTACTTC.

This clonotype was seen repeatedly, ten times or more. The chain couples TRBV3-1 to TRBJ2-1; TRBD2 aligns across 8 bases. This CDR3 spans 12 amino acids. The germline V gene has CDR1 LGHDT and CDR2 YNNKEL (reference sequence). Trimming cost V 4 bases and J 14 bases; bases outside gene matches: 7. DNA of the CDR3: TGTGCCAGCAGCCCGCGGGATAGCGGGAAGTTCTTC. As protein: CASSPRDSGKFF.

This clonotype was observed many times. The genes are TRBV24-1 and TRBJ2-1; no clear D gene. Trimming left V 4 bases short and J 3 bases short, with 0 bases between. This CDR3 contains 11 residues. Germline V CDR1 and CDR2: KGHDR, SFDVKD. The CDR3 nucleotides are TGTGCCACCAGTGACTACAATGAGCAGTTCTTC. This translates into CATSDYNEQFF.

J is TRBJ2-7 and V is TRBV5-1, with D possibly being TRBD1 or TRBD2 (5 bases each). Trimming took off 7 bases at V and 6 bases at J, with 14 bases between the two ends. CDR1 and CDR2 (germline): SGHRS, YFSETQ. The CDR3 consists of 12 residues. In DNA, the CDR3 is TGCGCCAGCCGGGACCCCTCGGGCGAGCAGTACTTC. Translated: CASRDPSGEQYF.